This TCR beta chain was identified during a study of early T cells in non-severe SARS-CoV-2 infection. Study information: Bulk RNA isolated from unsorted whole blood underwent sequencing; chains were not paired. Study conclusions and caveats: Matching against VDJdb likely underestimated virus-specific expansions, favoring anti-spike CD8.

cDNA molecules, individually, were tagged with unique molecular identifiers. TCRdb re-called the 5' RACE reads through MiXCR, storing one row per CDR3 protein. The sample holds 40,000 to 45,000 distinct CDR3 sequences; around 6.1% are singletons and the top ten take around 20%. This CDR3 comprises 13 residues. Trimming removed 8 bases from V and 8 bases from J, with 15 bases in between. As regards this clonotype: Its antigen is as yet unknown.

This TCR derives from an adult who was a healthcare worker with PCR-confirmed SARS-CoV-2 infection or an uninfected control (not recorded which). The gene calls are TRBV12-3 or TRBV12-4 and TRBJ2-2; D is unclear. The source was whole blood, collected at baseline. The CDR3 reads CASGRSDPGELFF. The DNA for the CDR3 is TGTGCCAGCGGGCGGTCCGACCCAGGGGAGCTGTTTTTT.